Below are 7 T cell receptor beta chains sequenced from a single sample in a study of response to subunit inactivated influenza vaccine. MiXCR, applied by TCRdb to the RT-PCR reads, yields one record per CDR3 protein. This table has over 400,000 distinct CDR3 sequences, 10% to 15% appearing once. Source: PBMCs from blood, taken roughly 47 days after vaccination. These receptor sequences come from a man aged 50-60 years who received an inactivated influenza vaccine.

This clonotype was recorded a few times. V usage is TRBV12-3 or TRBV12-4 and J usage is TRBJ1-4, with 7 positions matching TRBD1. V shed 8 bases, J shed 7 bases, and the junction held 7 bases outside the gene matches. CDR3 length: 13 residues. CDR3 region: CASGSRGSEKLFF. CDR3 coding DNA: TGTGCCAGCGGGTCCAGGGGGAGTGAAAAACTGTTTTTT.

The table lists this clonotype with a few counts. This chain links TRBV12-5 with TRBJ2-1; no reliable D call. The germline gives CDR1 LGHNT, CDR2 FRNRAP. Trimming took 1 base from V and 7 from J, leaving 11 bases between them. The CDR3 spans 14 residues. The CDR3 coding sequence is TGTGCTAGTGGTTTGGGGCCGCCTCGGAATGAGCAGTTCTTC. Its translation: CASGLGPPRNEQFF.

The table lists this clonotype with a few counts. The chain recombines TRBV29-1 with TRBJ2-1; weak D call: TRBD2 (6 bases). CDR1 is SQVTM, CDR2 ANQGSEA, per germline. The CDR3 extends over 13 amino acids. Trimming stripped 7 bases from V and 1 base from J, with 11 bases between. The CDR3 DNA sequence: TGCAGCGCCGTGACTAGGTCCTACAATGAGCAGTTCTTC. Its translation: CSAVTRSYNEQFF.

The J gene is TRBJ2-7, the V gene TRBV5-1; 7 bases are shared with TRBD1. V was clipped by 1 base and J by 5 bases; unmatched bases: 12. CDR1 SGHRS and CDR2 YFSETQ come from the germline V gene. The length of the CDR3 is 16 residues. For the CDR3, the DNA is TGCGCCAGCAGCTTGAGTTCGCCGGGACAGCCGGACGAGCAGTACTTC. It encodes CASSLSSPGQPDEQYF. Using reference TRBV5-1 and TRBJ2-7 for the parts outside the CDR3, the full variable domain is KAGVTQTPRYLIKTRGQQVTLSCSPISGHRSVSWYQQTPGQGLQFLFEYFSETQRNKGNFPGRFSGRQFSNSRSEMNVSTLELGDSALYLCASSLSSPGQPDEQYFGPGTRLTVT.

The V call is TRBV20-1, the J call TRBJ2-1; possible D gene TRBD2, 5 bases. This CDR3 contains 14 residues. CDR1 DFQATT and CDR2 SNEGSKA come from the germline V gene (reference sequence). V dropped 7 bases and J dropped 2 bases, with 15 bases sitting between them. The CDR3 spells CSGLAEAPYNEQFF. CDR3 nucleotide sequence: TGCAGTGGGCTAGCCGAAGCTCCCTACAATGAGCAGTTCTTC.

This clonotype has ten or more counts. The J gene is TRBJ2-2, the V gene TRBV7-9; TRBD1 matches 7 bases. Germline V gives CDR1 SEHNR, CDR2 FQNEAQ (reference sequence). This CDR3 is 19 amino acids long. Trimming took 11 bases from V and 4 from J; bases not matched to a gene: 25. The CDR3 sequence: CAVERFDRADDWATGELFF. The CDR3 region has the DNA TGTGCCGTTGAAAGGTTCGACAGGGCCGATGATTGGGCCACCGGGGAGCTGTTTTTT.

There are a few counts of this clonotype. The V call is TRBV7-9, the J call TRBJ1-1; D uncertain. The CDR3 extends over 11 amino acids. V was shortened by 9 bases and J by 4 bases, with 9 bases between the two germline ends. CDR1 and CDR2 (germline): SEHNR, FQNEAQ (reference sequence). The CDR3, as DNA: TGTGCCAGTAACTGGGGCACTGAAGCTTTCTTT. As protein: CASNWGTEAFF.